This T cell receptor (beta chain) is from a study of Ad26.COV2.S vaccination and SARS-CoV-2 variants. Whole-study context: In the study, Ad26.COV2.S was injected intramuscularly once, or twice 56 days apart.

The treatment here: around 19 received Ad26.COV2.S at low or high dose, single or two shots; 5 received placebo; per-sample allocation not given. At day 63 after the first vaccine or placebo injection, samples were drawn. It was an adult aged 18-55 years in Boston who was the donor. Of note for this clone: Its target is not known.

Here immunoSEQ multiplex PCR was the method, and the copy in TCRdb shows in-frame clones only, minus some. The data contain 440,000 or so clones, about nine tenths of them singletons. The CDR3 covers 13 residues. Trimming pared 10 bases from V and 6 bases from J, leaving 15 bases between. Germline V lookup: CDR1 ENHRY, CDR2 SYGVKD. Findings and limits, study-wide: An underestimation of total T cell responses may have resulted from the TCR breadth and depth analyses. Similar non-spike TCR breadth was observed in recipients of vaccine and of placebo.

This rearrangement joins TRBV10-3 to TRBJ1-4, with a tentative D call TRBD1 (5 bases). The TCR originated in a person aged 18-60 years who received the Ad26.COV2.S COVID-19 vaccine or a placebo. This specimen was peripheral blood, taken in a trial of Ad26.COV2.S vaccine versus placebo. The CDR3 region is CATRGRDDEKLFF. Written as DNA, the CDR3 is TGTGCCACTCGGGGCCGGGACGATGAAAAACTGTTTTTT.